This TCR beta chain appears in the sequencing data of a study of memory CD4+ T cells and cytomegalovirus serostatus. At the level of the study: This sample comes from healthy Belgian adults, roughly 9 CMV seropositive, 24 seronegative. Study-wide results and limits: Suggested: most of the CMV-linked TCR signature lies in CD4+ memory cells.

Measured with immunoSEQ multiplex PCR; TCRdb has only the in-frame clones, and not every one. Of 80,000 or so clones detected, roughly 78% appear once; the ten largest clones hold 2.5% to 3%. As regards this clone: Antigen: not known. This sample includes further DNA sequences coding for the same CDR3.

Deletions cut 4 bases from V and 3 bases from J, with 9 bases between. The germline gives CDR1 MNHNS, CDR2 SASEGT. The CDR3 covers 13 residues. The sort gate was single viable CD3+CD4+CD8-CD45RO+ cells for memory CD4+ T cells. CMV serostatus came from serum IgG against pp150, pp28, p38, p52. The TCR comes from an adult in good health and CMV-seropositive. This rearrangement joins TRBV6-1 to TRBJ2-5; no definite D call. The sequencing sample was made of memory CD4+ T cells from blood. CDR3 sequence: CASSVELKETQYF. In nucleotides, the CDR3 is TGTGCCAGCAGTGTCGAGTTAAAAGAGACCCAGTACTTC.